These 5 T cell receptor beta chains were all obtained from the same sample, sequenced in a study of neurological immune-mediated disorders (dated by TCRdb to the late 2010s). The library was built by means of 5' RACE. TCRdb lists the instrument as Illumina HiSeq 2500. TCRdb passed the public sequencing reads through fastp at Q25 and MiXCR, retaining productive beta sequences. Entries that share a CDR3 protein sequence are merged under the most common genes and DNA. In all, the sample holds around 38,000 distinct CDR3 sequences, and 13% to 15% of those were seen once. The ten biggest clones cover about 3.6% of the sample. Specimen: CD4+ T cells from blood. The receptor source for this set is a woman in her fifties or sixties with HTLV-1-associated myelopathy (HAM/TSP).

This clonotype was observed at least ten times. The chain combines TRBV11-1 with TRBJ2-5; no definite D call. Germline CDR1 and CDR2: SGHAT and FQDESV (reference sequence). Trimming removed 3 bases from V and 7 bases from J, with 15 bases in between. The CDR3 sequence is 14 residues long. CDR3 protein: CASSFNYGEGTQYF. The CDR3 nucleotides are TGTGCCAGCAGCTTTAACTATGGGGAAGGGACCCAGTACTTC.

This clonotype was observed many times. The chain combines TRBV6-6 with TRBJ1-2; perhaps TRBD1 as D (5 bases). This CDR3 region has 15 residues. V gave up 3 bases and J gave up 0 bases, with 11 bases separating them. Germline-derived CDR1 and CDR2 are MNHNY and SVGAGI (reference sequence). The CDR3 spells CASSYTGPANYGYTF. The CDR3 DNA reads TGTGCCAGCAGTTATACAGGCCCAGCTAACTATGGCTACACCTTC.

This clonotype was counted many times. The chain links TRBV12-3 or TRBV12-4 to TRBJ2-7; the match to TRBD1 covers 9 bases. Trimming removed 6 bases from V and 2 bases from J; junction bases left unmatched: 2. The CDR3 extends over 13 amino acids. The CDR3 is CASSRQGAYEQYF. The CDR3 coding sequence is TGTGCCAGCAGCCGACAGGGGGCCTACGAGCAGTACTTC.

The chain employs TRBV14 and TRBJ2-4; D is possibly TRBD1 (6 bases). With 3 bases removed from V and 10 bases from J, the gap between germline ends came to 19 bases. The germline V gene has CDR1 SGHDN and CDR2 FVKESK. This CDR3 has 15 residues. In nucleotides, the CDR3 is TGTGCCAGCAGCCACCGGACAGACGCTTTGGAAATTCAGTACTTC. Translation gives CASSHRTDALEIQYF.

This clonotype was seen ten or more times. The chain is built from TRBV29-1 and TRBJ2-2; D possibly matches TRBD1 or TRBD2 (5 bases each). Germline-derived CDR1 and CDR2 are SQVTM and ANQGSEA. This CDR3 contains 14 residues. Trimming took 5 bases from V and 2 from J, leaving 12 bases between them. CDR3 bases: TGCAGCGTTCGGGGCCGCCTAAACACCGGGGAGCTGTTTTTT. This gives the protein CSVRGRLNTGELFF.